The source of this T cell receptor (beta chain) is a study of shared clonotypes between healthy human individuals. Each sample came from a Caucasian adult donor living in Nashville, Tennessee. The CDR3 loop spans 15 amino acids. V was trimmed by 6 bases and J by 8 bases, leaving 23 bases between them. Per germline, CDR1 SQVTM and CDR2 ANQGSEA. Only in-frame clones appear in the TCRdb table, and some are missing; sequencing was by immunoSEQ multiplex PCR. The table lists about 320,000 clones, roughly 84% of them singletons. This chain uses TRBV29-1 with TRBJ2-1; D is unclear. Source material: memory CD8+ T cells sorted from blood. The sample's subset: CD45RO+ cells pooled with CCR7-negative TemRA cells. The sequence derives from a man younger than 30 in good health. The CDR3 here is CSVNWGSSNRDEQFF. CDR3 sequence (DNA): TGCAGCGTGAACTGGGGATCCTCAAACCGGGATGAGCAGTTCTTC.